The 20 T cell receptor beta chains below were found in one sample sequenced in a study of beta chain features in type 1 diabetes. Expressed TCRB transcripts were sequenced after all isolated RNA was converted to cDNA. Produced via immunoSEQ multiplex PCR; TCRdb's table is partial and in-frame only. The sample has some 100,000 clones; about two fifths are singletons. The sequenced sample was stem cell memory CD4+ T cells from blood. The receptor source for this set is a woman aged 18-30 years in good health.

The chain couples TRBV12-5 to TRBJ1-1; 7 bases are shared with TRBD1. V was pared by 6 bases and J by 5 bases, with 9 bases of the junction left unmatched. Germline-derived CDR1 and CDR2 are LGHNT and FRNRAP. The CDR3 is 14 residues long. CDR3 nucleotides: TGTGCTAGTGGACCCGGGGTCAGGGGGACTGAAGCTTTCTTT. This codes for CASGPGVRGTEAFF.

V gene TRBV6-6 combines with J gene TRBJ2-7, with D tentatively TRBD2 (7 bases). The germline gives CDR1 MNHNY, CDR2 SVGAGI (reference sequence). The CDR3 extends over 15 amino acids. Between the trimmed V and J ends, which lost 6 bases and 0 bases, there was a span of 15 bases. In nucleotides, the CDR3 is TGTGCCAGCAGCACAGGGAGGGGTAGCTCCTACGAGCAGTACTTC. Its translation is CASSTGRGSSYEQYF.

This clone has only a few counts. The chain couples TRBV5-4 to TRBJ2-2, with no clear D. The germline CDR1 and CDR2 sequences are SGHNT and YYREEE (reference sequence). Trimming pared 1 base from V and 5 bases from J, leaving 9 bases between. CDR3 length: 14 residues. CDR3 DNA sequence: TGTGCCAGCAGCTTGTCCCCTATTACCGGGGAGCTGTTTTTT. This codes for CASSLSPITGELFF.

V gene TRBV6-6 combines with J gene TRBJ1-2; 8 bases align to TRBD1. CDR1 and CDR2 from the germline V gene are MNHNY and SVGAGI (reference sequence). The CDR3 runs 15 residues. V gave up 8 bases and J gave up 5 bases; unmatched junction bases: 13. In DNA form, the CDR3 reads TGTGCCAGCCGACAACCGGGACAGGCCAAGTATGGCTACACCTTC. Its protein is CASRQPGQAKYGYTF.

The V and J genes are TRBV18 and TRBJ2-7; perhaps TRBD1 as D (5 bases). Per germline, CDR1 KGHSH and CDR2 LQKENI. V shed 8 bases and J shed 2 bases, with 16 bases lying between them. This CDR3 region has 14 residues. CDR3 sequence: CASARGQGPYEQYF. For the CDR3, the DNA is TGTGCCAGCGCCCGAGGTCAGGGCCCCTACGAGCAGTACTTC.

V and J are TRBV11-2 and TRBJ1-1, with D possibly matching TRBD1 (6 bases). The V gene's germline CDR1 is SGHAT and CDR2 FQNNGV. This CDR3 is built from 17 residues. V was cut by 6 bases and J by 6 bases, with 26 bases left in between. The CDR3 DNA reads as TGTGCCAGCAGTAAGGGGGGGGGCGATTGGTGGACCTCTGAAGCTTTCTTT. It encodes CASSKGGGDWWTSEAFF.

The rearrangement uses TRBV5-1 and TRBJ1-2, with D perhaps matching TRBD1 (5 bases). Germline V CDR1 and CDR2: SGHRS, YFSETQ. Between the trimmed V and J ends, which lost 4 bases and 2 bases, there was a span of 9 bases. The CDR3 extends over 13 amino acids. CDR3 sequence: CASSPGLNYGYTF. The CDR3 region has the DNA TGCGCCAGCAGCCCGGGACTGAACTATGGCTACACCTTC. Based on the CDR3 plus reference TRBV5-1 and TRBJ1-2, the full variable domain is KAGVTQTPRYLIKTRGQQVTLSCSPISGHRSVSWYQQTPGQGLQFLFEYFSETQRNKGNFPGRFSGRQFSNSRSEMNVSTLELGDSALYLCASSPGLNYGYTFGSGTRLTVV.

The J gene is TRBJ2-2, the V gene TRBV4-1; TRBD1 aligns across 9 bases. Germline CDR1 reads MGHRA; CDR2 reads YSYEKL. V was pared by 4 bases and J by 2 bases, with 8 bases of the junction left unmatched. The CDR3 is 17 amino acids. CDR3 sequence: CASSLIPGQGNTGELFF. Here the CDR3 DNA reads TGCGCCAGCAGCCTAATTCCGGGACAGGGTAACACCGGGGAGCTGTTTTTT.

This clone appeared a few times. This chain joins TRBV5-1 and TRBJ2-1; 10 nucleotides line up with TRBD2. The V and J ends lost 2 bases and 10 bases, in that order; junction bases with no gene match: 9. The CDR3 is 15 amino acids. Germline V gives CDR1 SGHRS, CDR2 YFSETQ. The CDR3 nucleotides are TGCGCCAGCAGCTTAGAGATCCCTAGCGGGAGAGAGCAGTTCTTC. It yields the protein CASSLEIPSGREQFF.

The V gene is TRBV2, the J gene TRBJ2-4; 7 bases map to TRBD1. Germline lookup yields CDR1 SNHLY and CDR2 FYNNEI. V gave up 9 bases and J gave up 7 bases; unmatched junction bases: 9. This CDR3 has 13 residues. Written as DNA, the CDR3 is TGTGCCAGTCCTACAGGGGTCGGGAACATTCAGTACTTC. Encoded protein: CASPTGVGNIQYF.

Only one count was recorded for this clone. The genes are TRBV6-5 and TRBJ2-3, with D uncertain. Trimming shortened V by 7 bases and J by 4 bases, and 12 bases separated the two germline ends. Germline CDR1 MNHEY, CDR2 SVGAGI. CDR3 length: 13 amino acids. The CDR3 region is CASNRVESDTQYF. DNA for the CDR3: TGTGCCAGCAACCGCGTAGAGTCAGATACGCAGTATTTT.

The chain links TRBV2 to TRBJ1-5; 9 bases map to TRBD1. This CDR3 has 13 amino acids. With 7 bases clipped from V and 6 bases from J, the junction kept 4 bases outside the gene matches. Germline CDR1 is SNHLY and CDR2 is FYNNEI. For the CDR3, the DNA is TGTGCCAGCACACAGGGGGCACGTCAGCCCCAGCATTTT. Protein product: CASTQGARQPQHF.

The CDR3 region has the DNA TGTGCCAGCAGGCCGGGACAGGGATCCTACAATGAGCAGTTCTTC. It encodes CASRPGQGSYNEQFF. This chain links TRBV28 with TRBJ2-1, with 9 bases aligning to TRBD1. The CDR3 has 15 residues. Germline CDR1 and CDR2: MDHEN and SYDVKM. V lost 6 bases and J lost 1; bases outside the gene matches: 4.

J is TRBJ2-1 and V is TRBV20-1; 7 nucleotides align to TRBD2. The germline V gene has CDR1 DFQATT and CDR2 SNEGSKA (reference sequence). V shed 6 bases, J shed 9 bases, and the junction held 5 bases outside the gene matches. The CDR3 has 11 residues. The CDR3 DNA reads as TGCAGTGCGGTACTAGCGCCTGAGCAGTTCTTC. This encodes CSAVLAPEQFF.

The chain is built from TRBV7-2 and TRBJ1-1; D remains ambiguous. The V end lost 5 bases, the J end lost 6 bases, and 16 bases lay between the germline ends. The CDR3 is made up of 14 amino acids. The germline V gene has CDR1 SGHTA and CDR2 FQGNSA. The CDR3 loop is CASSDSGRPSEAFF. As DNA, the CDR3 is TGTGCCAGCAGCGATTCCGGGAGACCCTCTGAAGCTTTCTTT. The whole variable domain, remainder taken from reference TRBV7-2 and TRBJ1-1, is GAGVSQSPSNKVTEKGKDVELRCDPISGHTALYWYRQSLGQGLEFLIYFQGNSAPDKSGLPSDRFSAERTGGSVSTLTIQRTQQEDSAVYLCASSDSGRPSEAFFGQGTRLTVV.

This chain links TRBV25-1 with TRBJ1-2, with TRBD1 matching 9 bases. V shed 8 bases and J 6 bases; nucleotides not matched to a gene: 7. Germline CDR1 and CDR2: MGHDK and SYGVNS. The CDR3 consists of 13 residues. This chain's CDR3 is CASAYRDRDGYTF. In DNA form, the CDR3 reads TGTGCCAGCGCCTACCGGGACAGGGATGGCTACACCTTC.

The chain has TRBV18 and TRBJ2-1, with 7 bases identical to TRBD2. Germline assignment: CDR1 KGHSH and CDR2 LQKENI. The CDR3 has 15 residues. V lost 3 bases, J lost 7 bases, and 9 bases stayed unmatched. In DNA form, the CDR3 reads TGTGCCAGCTCACCCGAGGGACTACCCATGAATGAGCAGTTCTTC. Translated: CASSPEGLPMNEQFF.

V gene TRBV28 combines with J gene TRBJ1-3, with 9 bases lining up with TRBD1. The CDR3 runs to 14 residues. J lost 8 bases, V lost 5 bases, and 7 bases had no gene match. Germline assignment: CDR1 MDHEN and CDR2 SYDVKM. The CDR3 region is CASSDGTGRDTIYF. The CDR3 DNA reads as TGTGCCAGCAGTGACGGGACAGGGAGGGACACCATATATTTT.

This clone was picked up a small number of times. This sequence joins TRBV3-1 (or the pseudogene TRBV3-2) and TRBJ2-1; 8 positions match TRBD2. The V segment lost 8 bases and the J segment 12 bases; nucleotides outside the gene matches: 0. This CDR3 spans 9 amino acids. Germline V gene lookup returns CDR1 LGHDT and CDR2 YNNKEL (reference sequence). The CDR3 loop is CASREGQFF. The DNA for the CDR3 is TGTGCCAGCCGGGAGGGGCAGTTCTTC.

The V and J genes are TRBV27 and TRBJ2-4; the match to TRBD2 covers 7 bases. Trimming cost V 5 bases and J 4 bases; bases outside gene matches: 8. The CDR3 spans 15 residues. In germline, CDR1 is MNHEY, CDR2 SMNVEV (reference sequence). The DNA of the CDR3 is TGTGCCAGCAGTCTGGAGGGAGGGCCAAAAAACATTCAGTACTTC. It translates to CASSLEGGPKNIQYF.